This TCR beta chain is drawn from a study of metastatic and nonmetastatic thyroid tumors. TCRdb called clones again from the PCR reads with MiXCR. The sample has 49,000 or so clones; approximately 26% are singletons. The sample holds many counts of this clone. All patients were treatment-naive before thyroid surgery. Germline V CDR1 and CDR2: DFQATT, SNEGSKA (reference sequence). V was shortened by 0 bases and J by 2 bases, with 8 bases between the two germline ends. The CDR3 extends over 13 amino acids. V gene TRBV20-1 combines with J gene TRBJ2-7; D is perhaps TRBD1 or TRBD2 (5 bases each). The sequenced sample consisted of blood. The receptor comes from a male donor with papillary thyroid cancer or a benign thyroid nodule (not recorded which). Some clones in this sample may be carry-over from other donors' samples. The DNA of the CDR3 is TGCAGTGCTAGAGATCCGGGGCCCTACGAGCAGTACTTC. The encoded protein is CSARDPGPYEQYF.